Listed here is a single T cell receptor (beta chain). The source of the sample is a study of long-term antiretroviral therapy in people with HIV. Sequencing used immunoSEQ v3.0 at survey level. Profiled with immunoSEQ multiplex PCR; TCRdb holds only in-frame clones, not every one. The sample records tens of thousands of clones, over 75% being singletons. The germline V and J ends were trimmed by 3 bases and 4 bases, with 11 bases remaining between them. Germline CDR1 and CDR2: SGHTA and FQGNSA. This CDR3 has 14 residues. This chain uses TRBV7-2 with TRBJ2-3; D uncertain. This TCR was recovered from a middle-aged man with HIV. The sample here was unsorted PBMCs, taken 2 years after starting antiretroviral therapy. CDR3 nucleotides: TGTGCCAGCAGCTTTTCGCAGAATTCAGATACGCAGTATTTT. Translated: CASSFSQNSDTQYF.